What follows describes a single T cell receptor (beta chain). As yet, its antigen is unknown. Coverage ceases 3 residues before the CDR3 finishes, and the germline J gene fills in the end. V lost 5 bases, J lost 9 bases, and 14 bases lay in between. The CDR3 spans 13 residues. Germline V gives CDR1 SGHNT, CDR2 YENEEA. This entry is derived from a study of T cells in women clearing cervical HPV infection. Overall study results and limits: CIN3+ cases had significantly higher TCR richness than controls; evenness did not differ.

Clones were read by immunoSEQ multiplex PCR, and TCRdb kept only the in-frame ones, dropping some. This sample's table has fewer than 35,000 clones. Input material: blood buffy coat. The clonotype comes from a woman between 18 and 69 years old with a cervical HPV16 infection that either progressed to CIN3+ or cleared (not recorded which). The chain recombines TRBV11-3 with TRBJ2-1, with D maybe TRBD1 (6 bases). CDR3 region: CASSPPGVAEQFF. The CDR3 DNA, read in part, is TGTGCCAGCAGCCCGCCAGGGGTAGCTGAG.